The rows below give T cell receptor beta chains drawn from one sample of a study of T-cell memory formation after mild COVID-19. TCRdb re-derived calls from the 5' RACE reads in MiXCR, one entry per CDR3 protein. The table lists about 440,000 distinct CDR3 sequences, 15% to 20% of them singletons. The sample comprised PBMCs or a T cell subset sorted from them (not recorded which). Receptor source: an adult woman who had mild COVID-19 (a few samples of this study predate the infection). Cell type and time point are not known. Each CDR3 is given with its conserved first and last residue. A D gene is named only where the DNA matches it firmly. The size field is filled for only some rows; it gives once, few, many or a size class.

d_call	clone_size	v_call	j_call	cdr3_aa	cdr3_nt
TRBD1	.	TRBV2	TRBJ1-1	CAGTANTEAFF	TGTGCCGGGACAGCGAACACTGAAGCTTTCTTT
.	.	TRBV4-1	TRBJ2-2	CASSQRTIRSGELFF	TGCGCCAGCAGCCAACGGACAATACGATCCGGGGAGCTGTTTTTT
TRBD2	.	TRBV9	TRBJ2-7	CASSGPGGELGLAGHKQYF	TGTGCCAGCAGCGGCCCGGGGGGGGAACTCGGACTAGCGGGTCACAAGCAGTACTTC
.	.	TRBV2	TRBJ2-3	CASSDGRRDTQYF	TGTGCCAGCAGTGACGGTAGGAGAGATACGCAGTATTTT
.	few	TRBV28	TRBJ1-1	CASSLFAGLTEAFF	TGTGCCAGCAGTTTATTCGCCGGCCTCACTGAAGCTTTCTTT
.	few	TRBV4-3	TRBJ2-3	CASSQEARLRDRSTDTQYF	TGCGCCAGCAGCCAAGAGGCTCGCCTCCGGGACCGGAGCACAGATACGCAGTATTTT
.	many	TRBV7-9	TRBJ2-7	CASRQNSLPYEQYF	TGTGCCAGCAGACAAAACTCATTACCTTACGAGCAGTACTTC
.	few	TRBV12-3/TRBV12-4	TRBJ1-4	CASSLGHATNEKLFF	TGTGCCAGCAGCCTAGGACACGCAACTAATGAAAAACTGTTTTTT
TRBD1	.	TRBV10-3	TRBJ1-1	CAISNPGTGNTEAFF	TGTGCCATCAGTAACCCCGGGACAGGCAACACTGAAGCTTTCTTT
TRBD1	.	TRBV25-1	TRBJ1-2	CASSAGTGGYGYTF	TGTGCCAGCAGTGCCGGGACAGGAGGCTATGGCTACACCTTC
.	many	TRBV12-3/TRBV12-4	TRBJ2-3	CASRQAGRTDTQYF	TGTGCCAGCAGGCAAGCGGGCCGCACAGATACGCAGTATTTT
.	.	TRBV11-3	TRBJ2-7	CASSLGLLPLSYEQYF	TGTGCCAGCAGCTTAGGACTTCTTCCCTTATCCTACGAGCAGTACTTC
.	.	TRBV5-1	TRBJ2-7	CASSLVPQSEQYF	TGCGCCAGCAGCTTGGTGCCACAGTCCGAGCAGTACTTC
.	.	TRBV20-1	TRBJ2-5	CSVNSGLVLSETQYF	TGCAGTGTTAACTCGGGGCTGGTACTCTCAGAGACCCAGTACTTC
.	.	TRBV9	TRBJ2-3	CASCGPLDPADTQYF	TGTGCCAGCTGCGGTCCACTAGATCCGGCAGATACGCAGTATTTT
.	.	TRBV5-1	TRBJ2-7	CASSLEAVASAGGYEQYF	TGCGCCAGCAGCTTGGAAGCGGTCGCCAGCGCCGGTGGCTACGAGCAGTACTTC
.	.	TRBV3-1	TRBJ2-3	CASSQDSEDTQYF	TGTGCCAGCAGCCAAGACAGTGAAGATACGCAGTATTTT
.	few	TRBV5-6	TRBJ1-1	CASSQPSSGVGMNTEAFF	TGTGCCAGCAGCCAACCGTCTTCGGGGGTGGGGATGAACACTGAAGCTTTCTTT
.	many	TRBV6-5	TRBJ2-6	CASSLGSGGANVLTF	TGTGCCAGCAGTTTAGGATCTGGGGGGGCCAACGTCCTGACTTTC
.	.	TRBV9	TRBJ2-3	CASSVVSVTDTQYF	TGTGCCAGCAGCGTAGTTTCGGTCACAGATACGCAGTATTTT
.	.	TRBV6-2/TRBV6-3	TRBJ2-7	CASSYEGIEQYF	TGTGCCAGCAGTTATGAGGGGATCGAGCAGTACTTC
.	few	TRBV3-1	TRBJ2-1	CASSQDPGPYNEQFF	TGTGCCAGCAGCCAAGACCCGGGACCGTACAATGAGCAGTTCTTC
TRBD1	.	TRBV20-1	TRBJ1-5	CSASVGGQGGHQPQHF	TGCAGTGCTAGCGTGGGGGGCCAGGGGGGTCATCAGCCCCAGCATTTT
.	many	TRBV29-1	TRBJ2-3	CSGQGGADTQYF	TGCAGCGGCCAAGGGGGGGCAGATACGCAGTATTTT
.	.	TRBV5-4	TRBJ1-2	CASSGGPYGYTF	TGTGCCAGCAGCGGGGGACCTTATGGCTACACCTTC
TRBD1	few	TRBV11-2	TRBJ2-7	CASSSQRQGPEQYF	TGTGCCAGCAGCTCCCAGAGACAGGGTCCCGAGCAGTACTTC
.	many	TRBV4-2	TRBJ1-2	CASSQGAGVDYGYTF	TGTGCCAGCAGCCAAGGAGCCGGGGTGGACTATGGCTACACCTTC
TRBD1	few	TRBV12-3/TRBV12-4	TRBJ2-4	CASRPGQGAAKNIQYF	TGTGCCAGCAGGCCGGGACAGGGGGCAGCCAAAAACATTCAGTACTTC
TRBD1	.	TRBV11-3	TRBJ1-1	CASSTGQGSTEAFF	TGTGCCAGCAGCACCGGACAGGGATCCACTGAAGCTTTCTTT
.	.	TRBV20-1	TRBJ2-2	CSAQDERDTGELFF	TGCAGTGCTCAGGATGAAAGGGACACCGGGGAGCTGTTTTTT
.	.	TRBV4-1	TRBJ1-2	CASSQVKDPYYGYTF	TGCGCCAGCAGCCAAGTCAAAGACCCCTACTATGGCTACACCTTC
TRBD1	few	TRBV18	TRBJ2-7	CASSPPDRGYSYEQYF	TGTGCCAGCTCACCACCGGACAGGGGATATTCCTACGAGCAGTACTTC
TRBD1	many	TRBV7-2	TRBJ2-7	CASSRTGGYEQYF	TGTGCCAGCAGCAGGACAGGGGGCTACGAGCAGTACTTC
.	.	TRBV2	TRBJ2-3	CASAVSDTQYF	TGTGCCAGCGCCGTGTCAGATACGCAGTATTTT
.	many	TRBV3-1	TRBJ2-3	CASSQRDTQYF	TGCGCCAGCAGCCAGAGAGATACGCAGTATTTT
TRBD2	.	TRBV13	TRBJ2-7	CASSRGGLAGVSEQYF	TGTGCCAGCAGCCGCGGGGGGCTAGCGGGAGTCAGCGAGCAGTACTTC
.	few	TRBV27	TRBJ2-2	CASSTPNTGELFF	TGTGCCAGCAGTACCCCGAACACCGGGGAGCTGTTTTTT
.	.	TRBV7-2	TRBJ2-3	CASSLGLTTDTQYF	TGTGCCAGCAGCCTAGGACTCACCACAGATACGCAGTATTTT
.	.	TRBV24-1	TRBJ2-2	CATSDFANSKRTGELFF	TGTGCCACCAGTGATTTCGCCAATTCCAAGCGGACCGGGGAGCTGTTTTTT
.	few	TRBV5-1	TRBJ1-2	CASSYQGYGYTF	TGCGCCAGCAGCTATCAGGGATATGGCTACACCTTC
TRBD1	.	TRBV12-3/TRBV12-4	TRBJ1-5	CASSFGTGLNQPQHF	TGTGCCAGCAGTTTCGGGACAGGGCTTAATCAGCCCCAGCATTTT
.	.	TRBV19	TRBJ2-2	CASRPGGGTGELFF	TGTGCCAGTAGGCCAGGTGGGGGCACCGGGGAGCTGTTTTTT
TRBD1	few	TRBV27	TRBJ2-1	CASSFHTGGFDNEQFF	TGTGCCAGCAGTTTTCACACAGGGGGCTTCGACAATGAGCAGTTCTTC
.	few	TRBV7-9	TRBJ1-5	CASSSPTVGSNQPQHF	TGTGCCAGCAGCTCGCCGACAGTTGGAAGCAATCAGCCCCAGCATTTT
.	few	TRBV29-1	TRBJ2-3	CSVLGERRTDTQYF	TGCAGCGTTCTGGGGGAACGGCGGACAGATACGCAGTATTTT